This T cell receptor beta chain was retrieved from a study of blood T cell repertoires in COVID-19. Study-level background: The United States, Italy and Spain provided the acute and convalescent COVID-19 samples. Nucleic acid was either cDNA or gDNA, and it came from T cells, B-cell-depleted T cells, or PBMCs.

CDR3 size: 18 residues. The germline gives CDR1 SGDLS, CDR2 YYNGEE. Germline trimming cut 4 bases from V and 0 bases from J; bases unmatched to any gene: 11. Here immunoSEQ multiplex PCR was the method, and the copy in TCRdb shows in-frame clones only, minus some. The sample shows around 150,000 clones, about nine tenths of them seen only once. The chain joins TRBV9 to TRBJ2-1; 9 bases align to TRBD1. The sample consisted of peripheral blood. This TCR was recovered from a man aged 45-60 years with active or convalescent COVID-19. As DNA, the CDR3 is TGTGCCAGCAGCCTGGGACAGGGTGGGTTTAACTCCTACAATGAGCAGTTCTTC. Its translation: CASSLGQGGFNSYNEQFF.